The 17 T cell receptor beta chains given below trace back to one sample, sequenced in a study of T cells in Graves' hyperthyroidism and ophthalmopathy. Researchers amplified the TCR beta CDR3 regions from RNA transcripts. HTBI primers drove first-round RT-PCR of the TCR CDR3. TCRdb re-called the multiplex PCR reads through MiXCR, storing one row per CDR3 protein. Of approximately 430,000 distinct CDR3 sequences in the sample, about 15% were seen once. Sequenced input: blood. These receptors were taken from a man aged 18-30 years with Graves' ophthalmopathy.

The chain uses TRBV20-1 and TRBJ2-5; TRBD2 aligns across 7 bases. CDR3 length: 13 residues. Per germline, CDR1 DFQATT and CDR2 SNEGSKA (reference sequence). The trim removed 3 bases at V and 5 bases at J, leaving 6 bases unmatched. The CDR3 DNA reads TGCAGTGCTAGCGGGGGGATGGCGGAGACCCAGTACTTC. Translating gives CSASGGMAETQYF.

Ten or more counts support this clonotype. The rearrangement uses TRBV7-2 and TRBJ2-5; TRBD2 agrees at 7 bases. The CDR3 extends over 14 amino acids. The V gene end was trimmed by 4 bases and the J gene end by 5 bases; junction bases not matched to a gene: 7. Germline loops: CDR1 SGHTA, CDR2 FQGNSA. In nucleotides, the CDR3 is TGTGCCAGCAGCTCCGGACTAGTCCCGGAGACCCAGTACTTC. This sequence encodes CASSSGLVPETQYF.

This clonotype was recorded once. A much larger clone sits a single nucleotide away, making a read error possible. J is TRBJ2-1 and V is TRBV6-1; 9 bases are a match to TRBD1. With V trimmed by 6 bases and J by 10 bases, 13 bases remained unmatched. The CDR3 is 15 amino acids. Per germline, CDR1 MNHNS and CDR2 SASEGT. The CDR3 here is CASRLGQGLLYEQFF. DNA for the CDR3: TGTGCCAGCAGATTGGGACAGGGACTTCTCTACGAGCAGTTCTTC.

This clonotype was seen a few times. The CDR3 DNA is TGTGCCAGCAGCCCAGAAAGGGTGACGGAGACCCAGTACTTC. Its translation: CASSPERVTETQYF. The chain recombines TRBV5-6 with TRBJ2-5, with no clear D. Germline V gene lookup returns CDR1 SGHDT and CDR2 YYEEEE. CDR3 length: 14 residues. Between the trimmed V and J ends, which lost 4 bases and 5 bases, there was a span of 15 bases.

In its sample, this clonotype was seen many times. The V and J genes are TRBV11-2 and TRBJ1-5, with a possible D match to TRBD1 (6 bases). Germline values: CDR1 SGHAT, CDR2 FQNNGV. CDR3 size: 17 residues. V lost 1 base and J 3 bases, leaving 16 bases between the germline ends. The CDR3 protein is CASSLGVWTVINQPQHF. The CDR3, as DNA: TGTGCCAGCAGCTTAGGGGTCTGGACAGTAATCAATCAGCCCCAGCATTTT. Full variable domain (missing parts from reference TRBV11-2 and TRBJ1-5): EAGVAQSPRYKIIEKRQSVAFWCNPISGHATLYWYQQILGQGPKLLIQFQNNGVVDDSQLPKDRFSAERLKGVDSTLKIQPAKLEDSAVYLCASSLGVWTVINQPQHFGDGTRLSIL.

The rearrangement uses TRBV25-1 and TRBJ1-3; 8 bases match TRBD1. The V and J ends lost 7 bases and 3 bases, in that order; junction bases with no gene match: 5. Germline V gives CDR1 MGHDK, CDR2 SYGVNS. CDR3 size: 14 residues. Here the CDR3 reads CASTDGTGGNTIYF. As DNA, the CDR3 is TGTGCCAGCACCGACGGGACAGGTGGAAACACCATATATTTT.

This clonotype was counted many times. J is TRBJ2-2 and V is TRBV6-5; maybe TRBD2 (8 bases). The germline V gene encodes CDR1 MNHEY and CDR2 SVGAGI. Trimming pared 0 bases from V and 6 bases from J, leaving 17 bases between. This CDR3 spans 17 amino acids. The DNA of the CDR3 is TGTGCCAGCAGTTACTCGACGGGAGGGGGCGTACCCGGGGAGCTGTTTTTT. Protein product: CASSYSTGGGVPGELFF.

The chain combines TRBV5-1 with TRBJ1-1, with D perhaps matching TRBD1 (6 bases). The V end was cut by 0 bases, the J end by 5 bases, with 17 bases between. This CDR3 is built from 16 residues. The germline CDR1 and CDR2 sequences are SGHRS and YFSETQ. CDR3 sequence reads: CASSLGVGGARTEAFF. The DNA for the CDR3 is TGCGCCAGCAGCTTGGGGGTGGGGGGGGCTCGTACTGAAGCTTTCTTT.

This clonotype was observed many times. This rearrangement joins TRBV20-1 to TRBJ2-7; 8 positions agree with TRBD1. Unmatched junction bases numbered 10, after V lost 6 bases and J lost 0 bases. CDR1 DFQATT and CDR2 SNEGSKA come from the germline V gene (reference sequence). The CDR3 is made up of 15 amino acids. CDR3 amino acids: CSATPTGDISYEQYF. DNA for the CDR3: TGCAGTGCGACCCCGACAGGGGACATCTCCTACGAGCAGTACTTC.

This clonotype was counted once. The chain joins TRBV6-1 to TRBJ2-2; 14 nucleotides align to TRBD2. The V gene's germline CDR1 is MNHNS and CDR2 SASEGT. V gave up 4 bases and J gave up 5 bases; unmatched junction bases: 6. This CDR3 has 17 residues. The CDR3 DNA follows: TGTGCCAGCAGTGTGACTAGCGGGAGGGCCAGGACCGGGGAGCTGTTTTTT. Translated, it gives CASSVTSGRARTGELFF.

This clonotype was found many times. The CDR3 nucleotides read TGTGCCAGCAGCGAACGGAGTGGAGAAGAAAAACTGTTTTTT. It specifies CASSERSGEEKLFF. The gene calls are TRBV3-1 and TRBJ1-4; D ambiguous. V lost 5 bases and J lost 8, with 15 bases in between. This CDR3 region has 14 residues. CDR1 and CDR2 (germline): LGHDT, YNNKEL (reference sequence).

V and J are TRBV6-2 or TRBV6-3 and TRBJ1-2; 7 nucleotides align to TRBD1. V shed 4 bases and J 6 bases; nucleotides not matched to a gene: 5. This CDR3 has 13 amino acids. Germline CDR1 MNHEY, CDR2 SVGEGT. This CDR3 reads CASSWGTVHGYTF. The CDR3, as DNA: TGTGCCAGCAGTTGGGGGACAGTACATGGCTACACCTTC.

A word on this clonotype: One end of the junction is discordant with germline, which a read error may explain. The CDR3 is CAISETGANYGYTF. The CDR3, as DNA: TGTGCCATCAGTGAGACGGGGGCTAACTATGGCTACACCTTC. V is TRBV2 and J is TRBJ1-2; perhaps TRBD1 as D (5 bases). The CDR3 has 14 residues. The germline V gene has CDR1 SNHLY and CDR2 FYNNEI. The whole variable domain, filled in from reference TRBV2 and TRBJ1-2, reads EPEVTQTPSHQVTQMGQEVILRCVPISNHLYFYWYRQILGQKVEFLVSFYNNEISEKSEIFDDQFSVERPDGSNFTLKIRSTKLEDSAMYFCAISETGANYGYTFGSGTRLTVV.

This clonotype occurred many times. V usage is TRBV3-1 and J usage is TRBJ1-1; D uncertain. The V end lost 0 bases, the J end lost 4 bases, and 9 bases lay between the germline ends. This CDR3 has 14 amino acids. CDR1 LGHDT and CDR2 YNNKEL come from the germline V gene (reference sequence). In DNA, the CDR3 is TGTGCCAGCAGCCAAGAATGGGTTTCCACTGAAGCTTTCTTT. Translation gives CASSQEWVSTEAFF.

The rearrangement joins TRBV19 to TRBJ2-5; perhaps TRBD2 as D (6 bases). Germline CDR1 reads LNHDA; CDR2 reads SQIVND (reference sequence). The CDR3 length is 12 residues. V dropped 6 bases and J dropped 5 bases, with 10 bases sitting between them. Here the CDR3 reads CASRAGGETQYF. The CDR3 DNA reads TGTGCCAGTAGGGCAGGAGGGGAGACCCAGTACTTC. Full variable domain (remainder filled in from reference TRBV19 and TRBJ2-5): DGGITQSPKYLFRKEGQNVTLSCEQNLNHDAMYWYRQDPGQGLRLIYYSQIVNDFQKGDIAEGYSVSREKKESFPLTVTSAQKNPTAFYLCASRAGGETQYFGPGTRLLVL.

This clonotype was recorded at least ten times. The genes are TRBV11-2 and TRBJ2-5, with D hard to call. V lost 5 bases, J lost 5 bases, and 18 bases lay in between. The CDR3 length is 15 residues. In germline, CDR1 is SGHAT, CDR2 FQNNGV. CDR3 residues: CASSQDQDIRETQYF. In DNA, the CDR3 is TGTGCCAGCAGCCAGGATCAGGATATTAGGGAGACCCAGTACTTC.

There are a few counts of this clonotype. The chain couples TRBV5-1 to TRBJ2-3; 7 bases line up with TRBD1. CDR3 length equals 15 residues. V was clipped by 4 bases and J by 2 bases; unmatched bases: 7. Germline CDR1 reads SGHRS; CDR2 reads YFSETQ. CDR3 region: CASSPRQGDTDTQYF. Written as DNA, the CDR3 is TGCGCCAGCAGCCCCAGACAGGGAGACACAGATACGCAGTATTTT.